The clone carrying this TCR beta chain was detected a few times. No antigen is known for it. CDR1 SQVTM and CDR2 ANQGSEA come from the germline V gene. Trimming removed 5 bases at V and 4 bases at J, with 15 bases between. This CDR3 has 13 residues. This record belongs to a study of T cell repertoires in cytomegalovirus infection. For the study at large: Well-studied HLA-B-restricted CMV epitopes were used in the study alongside recently identified HLA-C-restricted ones. Matching HLA type, along with CMV infection, was indicated by public TCR beta signatures.

TCRdb recomputed calls from the reads with MiXCR, one row per CDR3 protein. The data show roughly 700,000 distinct CDR3 sequences, around a third seen once. V is TRBV29-1 and J is TRBJ2-7; D call uncertain. This TCR was sampled from a human donor in good health (CMV status not recorded). Some clones in this sample may be carry-over from other donors' samples. Source: cultured PBMCs, taken from culture after CMV antigen stimulation. Here the CDR3 DNA reads TGCAGCGTTCCCGGGTCAGGCGATTACGAGCAGTACTTC. Translation: CSVPGSGDYEQYF.